The 16 T cell receptor beta chains in this list originate from one sample, sequenced in a study of CD8+ T cells in alopecia areata. Extracted RNA was reverse transcribed into cDNA, the sequencing template. The method was immunoSEQ multiplex PCR; TCRdb's version includes in-frame clones alone and lacks a portion of them. The sample records about 110,000 clones, 59% being singletons. Sequencing used CD8+ T cells sorted from blood. The receptors originated from a human donor in good health.

This clone has just a few counts. This chain links TRBV9 with TRBJ2-1; D is possibly TRBD1 (7 bases). Germline V gene sequence: CDR1 SGDLS, CDR2 YYNGEE. This CDR3 comprises 16 residues. Trimming took off 4 bases at V and 6 bases at J, with 20 bases between the two ends. CDR3 nucleotide sequence: TGTGCCAGCAGCACACCTCAGGGGGGCCACGTCAATGAGCAGTTCTTC. Translated, it gives CASSTPQGGHVNEQFF.

In DNA form, the CDR3 reads TGTGCCAGCAGCCCCGGGACAGCTGTTCAGCCCCAGCATTTT. Its translation: CASSPGTAVQPQHF. V usage is TRBV7-2 and J usage is TRBJ1-5; 7 nucleotides line up with TRBD1. V shed 5 bases and J 6 bases; nucleotides not matched to a gene: 7. Germline values: CDR1 SGHTA, CDR2 FQGNSA. This CDR3 is built from 14 residues.

The table lists this clone with a few counts. The chain recombines TRBV18 with TRBJ2-7; a possible D gene is TRBD2 (7 bases). V was cut by 3 bases and J by 6 bases, with 21 bases left in between. This CDR3 spans 16 amino acids. Germline V lookup: CDR1 KGHSH, CDR2 LQKENI. Here the CDR3 DNA reads TGTGCCAGCTCACCTCCTGGGGTCCGGGGGGCCGGCGAGCAGTACTTC. Protein sequence: CASSPPGVRGAGEQYF.

The chain couples TRBV28 to TRBJ2-7; tentative D call: TRBD2 (6 bases). V dropped 8 bases and J dropped 9 bases, with 23 bases sitting between them. CDR1 and CDR2 (germline): MDHEN, SYDVKM. The CDR3 has 14 amino acids. The CDR3 spells CASCPPLAGLGQYF. In DNA form, the CDR3 reads TGTGCCAGCTGTCCTCCTCTGGCGGGGTTGGGGCAGTACTTC.

This clone has a handful of counts. V is TRBV6-4 and J is TRBJ2-2, with D hard to call. CDR1 is MRHNA, CDR2 SNTAGT, per germline. V lost 4 bases and J lost 4, with 10 bases in between. CDR3 length: 14 residues. The chain's CDR3 is CASSAISSTGELFF. As DNA, the CDR3 is TGTGCCAGCAGTGCCATCAGTTCCACCGGGGAGCTGTTTTTT.

The chain recombines TRBV28 with TRBJ2-7, with D hard to call. Germline-derived CDR1 and CDR2 are MDHEN and SYDVKM. V lost 5 bases, J lost 6 bases, and 8 bases lay in between. This CDR3 spans 11 amino acids. The CDR3 here is CASSGSGEQYF. As DNA, the CDR3 is TGTGCCAGCAGTGGGTCAGGCGAGCAGTACTTC.

This clone was counted between two and nine times. The rearrangement uses TRBV5-4 and TRBJ1-6, with D perhaps TRBD1 (5 bases). CDR1 is SGHNT, CDR2 YYREEE, per germline (reference sequence). This CDR3 comprises 12 residues. The ends were cut back, 3 bases at V and 13 bases at J, with 11 bases in the middle. The CDR3 here is CASSYPDKPLHF. The DNA for the CDR3 is TGTGCCAGCAGCTACCCGGACAAGCCCCTCCACTTT. Looking up the rest from reference TRBV5-4 and TRBJ1-6 gives the full variable domain: ETGVTQSPTHLIKTRGQQVTLRCSSQSGHNTVSWYQQALGQGPQFIFQYYREEENGRGNFPPRFSGLQFPNYSSELNVNALELDDSALYLCASSYPDKPLHFGNGTRLTVT.

The chain joins TRBV10-2 to TRBJ2-3; a weak D match, TRBD2 (6 bases). CDR3 length: 14 amino acids. CDR1 is WSHSY and CDR2 is SAAADI in the germline V gene. V lost 3 bases and J 4 bases, leaving 11 bases between the germline ends. The CDR3 bases are TGCGCCAGCAGTGATCCAGCGGGTGCAGATACGCAGTATTTT. This sequence encodes CASSDPAGADTQYF.

The gene calls are TRBV7-6 and TRBJ2-3; perhaps TRBD1 as D (6 bases). There are 15 residues in the CDR3. The germline gives CDR1 SGHVS, CDR2 FNYEAQ. Trimming took off 1 base at V and 2 bases at J, with 10 bases between the two ends. DNA for the CDR3: TGTGCCAGCAGCTTAGGAGGGGGTATCACAGATACGCAGTATTTT. Amino acids: CASSLGGGITDTQYF.

This clone was counted between two and nine times. The genes are TRBV19 and TRBJ2-1, with a possible D match to TRBD1 (6 bases). Germline loops: CDR1 LNHDA, CDR2 SQIVND (reference sequence). V was clipped by 1 base and J by 9 bases, with 10 bases between them. This CDR3 contains 13 residues. The CDR3 region is CASSIAQGREQFF. The DNA for the CDR3 is TGTGCCAGTAGTATAGCACAGGGTCGTGAGCAGTTCTTC.

The chain has TRBV13 and TRBJ1-1; TRBD1 might be the D (5 bases). The germline V and J ends were trimmed by 5 bases and 1 base, with 11 bases remaining between them. The CDR3 length is 14 residues. Germline CDR1 is PRHDT and CDR2 is FYEKMQ (reference sequence). The CDR3 here is CASSGGRRNTEAFF. CDR3 in DNA: TGTGCCAGCAGCGGGGGACGGAGGAACACTGAAGCTTTCTTT.

The V and J genes are TRBV2 and TRBJ2-3; TRBD1 matches at 8 bases. V shed 4 bases, J shed 1 base, and the junction held 4 bases outside the gene matches. Per germline, CDR1 SNHLY and CDR2 FYNNEI. CDR3 length: 15 amino acids. CDR3 sequence: CASSAGRGRTDTQYF. CDR3 coding DNA: TGTGCCAGCAGTGCGGGCAGGGGGCGCACAGATACGCAGTATTTT.

The chain recombines TRBV4-3 with TRBJ2-3; D might be TRBD2 (5 bases). The CDR3 is 14 residues long. V was shortened by 0 bases and J by 2 bases, with 6 bases between the two germline ends. From germline, CDR1 is LGHNA and CDR2 YSLEER. This chain's CDR3 is CASSQDSDTDTQYF. DNA for the CDR3: TGCGCCAGCAGCCAAGATAGCGACACAGATACGCAGTATTTT.

The chain employs TRBV9 and TRBJ1-2; D ambiguous. With 3 bases removed from V and 4 bases from J, the gap between germline ends came to 7 bases. Germline assignment: CDR1 SGDLS and CDR2 YYNGEE. This CDR3 contains 12 residues. Here the CDR3 reads CASSGQTYGYTF. The CDR3 DNA sequence: TGTGCCAGCAGCGGGCAGACCTATGGCTACACCTTC.

In this sample, this clone turned up a few times. This chain links TRBV7-9 with TRBJ2-7, with D uncertain. This CDR3 has 14 amino acids. Germline CDR1 is SEHNR and CDR2 is FQNEAQ (reference sequence). V was clipped by 2 bases and J by 6 bases, with 14 bases between them. The CDR3 loop is CASSLSGAAAEQYF. CDR3 nucleotide sequence: TGTGCCAGCAGCTTATCAGGAGCCGCGGCCGAGCAGTACTTC.

This rearrangement joins TRBV7-9 to TRBJ1-2; D possibly corresponds to TRBD1 (5 bases). V was pared by 5 bases and J by 6 bases, with 13 bases between. This CDR3 is built from 13 residues. Germline-derived CDR1 and CDR2 are SEHNR and FQNEAQ (reference sequence). The CDR3 bases are TGTGCCAGCAGCCCCCCGATGGGGGATGGCTACACCTTC. Encoded protein: CASSPPMGDGYTF.